Presented here are 20 T cell receptor beta chains from one specimen sequenced in a study of T cell responses to AZD1222 COVID-19 vaccine. Repertoires were generated with immunoSEQ multiplex PCR, while TCRdb's copy carries only in-frame clones and drops some. The sample contains about 110,000 clones, 86% of which appear only once. Sequencing was performed on peripheral blood, taken on day 0 of AZD1222 vaccination. These TCRs come from an adult in good health.

The chain has TRBV7-7 and TRBJ2-5; D might be TRBD1 (6 bases). Trimming cost V 1 base and J 2 bases, with 14 bases left between them. The CDR3 runs 16 residues. CDR1 and CDR2 (germline): SSHAT, FNYEAQ (reference sequence). CDR3 bases: TGTGCCAGCAGCTTAGGTCCCACAGGGCGGCAAGAGACCCAGTACTTC. Encoded protein: CASSLGPTGRQETQYF.

The V gene is TRBV4-1, the J gene TRBJ2-1, with 13 bases lining up with TRBD2. V was clipped by 3 bases and J by 0 bases; unmatched bases: 5. Germline V gene sequence: CDR1 MGHRA, CDR2 YSYEKL. The CDR3 extends over 18 amino acids. The CDR3 here is CASSHGTSGDSSYNEQFF. CDR3 nucleotide sequence: TGCGCCAGCAGCCACGGGACTAGCGGGGATAGCTCCTACAATGAGCAGTTCTTC.

The count of this clone is one. The rearrangement joins TRBV20-1 to TRBJ2-3; D may correspond to TRBD1 or TRBD2 (6 bases each). From germline, CDR1 is DFQATT and CDR2 SNEGSKA (reference sequence). V dropped 3 bases and J dropped 2 bases, with 12 bases sitting between them. The length of the CDR3 is 14 residues. The CDR3 DNA sequence: TGCAGTGCTAGTGGGGGCGGGAACACAGATACGCAGTATTTT. Protein: CSASGGGNTDTQYF.

The J gene is TRBJ2-7, the V gene TRBV4-3; the D is unclear. This CDR3 is built from 14 residues. Germline V gene lookup returns CDR1 LGHNA and CDR2 YSLEER. V lost 1 base, J lost 2 bases, and 9 bases lay in between. DNA of the CDR3: TGCGCCAGCAGCCAAGTGTACCCCACCTACGAGCAGTACTTC. It specifies CASSQVYPTYEQYF.

This chain links TRBV2 with TRBJ2-2, with D possibly being TRBD2 (6 bases). V shed 1 base and J shed 4 bases, with 10 bases lying between them. CDR1 and CDR2 from the germline V gene are SNHLY and FYNNEI. This CDR3 region has 15 residues. This CDR3 reads CASSEGGLTTGELFF. CDR3 sequence (DNA): TGTGCCAGCAGTGAAGGGGGACTGACCACCGGGGAGCTGTTTTTT.

The chain carries TRBV19 and TRBJ2-7; a possible D gene is TRBD2 (6 bases). CDR1 and CDR2 from the germline V gene are LNHDA and SQIVND (reference sequence). V was shortened by 1 base and J by 2 bases, with 9 bases between the two germline ends. The CDR3 extends over 14 amino acids. In nucleotides, the CDR3 is TGTGCCAGTAGTATAGGGGACTCTACCTACGAGCAGTACTTC. Protein: CASSIGDSTYEQYF.

The chain carries TRBV4-2 and TRBJ2-7; no firm D call. The CDR3 is made up of 16 amino acids. CDR1 and CDR2 (germline): LGHNA, YNFKEQ. V lost 1 base and J lost 0, with 13 bases in between. CDR3 sequence: CASSQGGAFSSYEQYF. The CDR3 nucleotides are TGTGCCAGCAGCCAAGGTGGTGCTTTCAGCTCCTACGAGCAGTACTTC.

The chain uses TRBV7-2 and TRBJ2-5; 13 bases align to TRBD2. Trimming took 4 bases from V and 5 from J; bases not matched to a gene: 7. The CDR3 loop spans 16 amino acids. Germline CDR1 and CDR2: SGHTA and FQGNSA. The CDR3 loop is CASSSHTSGGAETQYF. In DNA form, the CDR3 reads TGTGCCAGCAGCTCCCATACTAGCGGGGGGGCCGAGACCCAGTACTTC.

The genes are TRBV11-3 and TRBJ2-1; TRBD2 agrees at 11 bases. Germline CDR1 reads SGHNT; CDR2 reads YENEEA. The CDR3 sequence is 17 residues long. The V and J ends lost 5 bases and 4 bases, in that order; junction bases with no gene match: 10. In DNA, the CDR3 is TGTGCCAGCAGCCCCTTTTCCGGGACTAGCGGTTACAATGAGCAGTTCTTC. This codes for CASSPFSGTSGYNEQFF.

The genes are TRBV5-4 and TRBJ1-1; 8 nucleotides line up with TRBD1. The CDR3 is 14 amino acids. Germline V gene lookup returns CDR1 SGHNT and CDR2 YYREEE (reference sequence). Germline trimming cut 4 bases from V and 5 bases from J; bases unmatched to any gene: 7. In DNA, the CDR3 is TGTGCCAGCAGCCCGGGACAGGAGTGGACTGAAGCTTTCTTT. This codes for CASSPGQEWTEAFF.

The gene calls are TRBV5-6 and TRBJ2-7, with no clear D. There are 16 residues in the CDR3. Trimming removed 0 bases at V and 2 bases at J, with 15 bases between. CDR1 is SGHDT, CDR2 YYEEEE, per germline. The CDR3: CASSLERMGRPYEQYF. The CDR3 DNA is TGTGCCAGCAGCTTGGAACGAATGGGTCGGCCCTACGAGCAGTACTTC. Drawing the rest from reference TRBV5-6 and TRBJ2-7, the complete variable domain is DAGVTQSPTHLIKTRGQQVTLRCSPKSGHDTVSWYQQALGQGPQFIFQYYEEEERQRGNFPDRFSGHQFPNYSSELNVNALLLGDSALYLCASSLERMGRPYEQYFGPGTRLTVT.

The V gene is TRBV5-1, the J gene TRBJ2-2, with 8 positions matching TRBD1. Per the germline V gene, CDR1 is SGHRS and CDR2 is YFSETQ. There are 17 residues in the CDR3. The V gene end was trimmed by 4 bases and the J gene end by 3 bases; junction bases not matched to a gene: 11. CDR3 region: CASSQSSRDRYTGELFF. The CDR3 bases are TGCGCCAGCAGCCAGTCCTCCCGGGACAGGTACACCGGGGAGCTGTTTTTT. Full variable domain (rest looked up from reference TRBV5-1 and TRBJ2-2): KAGVTQTPRYLIKTRGQQVTLSCSPISGHRSVSWYQQTPGQGLQFLFEYFSETQRNKGNFPGRFSGRQFSNSRSEMNVSTLELGDSALYLCASSQSSRDRYTGELFFGEGSRLTVL.

The chain links TRBV5-1 to TRBJ1-2; TRBD1 might be the D (5 bases). CDR3 length equals 14 residues. V was trimmed by 4 bases and J by 1 base, leaving 11 bases between them. Germline V CDR1 and CDR2: SGHRS, YFSETQ. CDR3 amino acids: CASSPLGDNYGYTF. Here the CDR3 DNA reads TGCGCCAGCAGCCCCTTAGGGGATAACTATGGCTACACCTTC.

The genes are TRBV18 and TRBJ2-1, with a possible D match to TRBD2 (5 bases). Germline loops: CDR1 KGHSH, CDR2 LQKENI. The CDR3 runs to 12 residues. With 3 bases removed from V and 10 bases from J, the gap between germline ends came to 10 bases. CDR3 nucleotide sequence: TGTGCCAGCTCACCCGGGAACCCGGAGCAGTTCTTC. Translated, it gives CASSPGNPEQFF. Full variable domain (rest looked up from reference TRBV18 and TRBJ2-1): NAGVMQNPRHLVRRRGQEARLRCSPMKGHSHVYWYRQLPEEGLKFMVYLQKENIIDESGMPKERFSAEFPKEGPSILRIQQVVRGDSAAYFCASSPGNPEQFFGPGTRLTVL.

The chain has TRBV28 and TRBJ1-2, with a weak D call TRBD1 (6 bases). CDR1 MDHEN and CDR2 SYDVKM come from the germline V gene. This CDR3 comprises 13 residues. V lost 7 bases to trimming and J lost 8 bases, with 17 bases between them. For the CDR3, the DNA is TGTGCCAGCACCCTCGTCGGGAGGGGGGGCTACACCTTC. Amino acids: CASTLVGRGGYTF.

This clone was picked up a small number of times. V usage is TRBV9 and J usage is TRBJ2-7; D is unclear. V was shortened by 3 bases and J by 1 base, with 14 bases between the two germline ends. Germline V gene data show CDR1 as SGDLS and CDR2 as YYNGEE. The CDR3 spans 15 residues. The CDR3 loop is CASSAGPRNSYEQYF. Here the CDR3 DNA reads TGTGCCAGCAGCGCCGGCCCACGTAATTCCTACGAGCAGTACTTC. The full variable domain, with the rest looked up from reference TRBV9 and TRBJ2-7, is DSGVTQTPKHLITATGQRVTLRCSPRSGDLSVYWYQQSLDQGLQFLIQYYNGEERAKGNILERFSAQQFPDLHSELNLSSLELGDSALYFCASSAGPRNSYEQYFGPGTRLTVT.

The genes are TRBV7-9 and TRBJ1-1, with no clear D. The V end was cut by 4 bases, the J end by 4 bases, with 10 bases between. Germline V lookup: CDR1 SEHNR, CDR2 FQNEAQ (reference sequence). The CDR3 spans 13 residues. Written as DNA, the CDR3 is TGTGCCAGCAGCTCCCGTGGGGTCACTGAAGCTTTCTTT. It encodes CASSSRGVTEAFF.

The chain links TRBV3-1 (or the pseudogene TRBV3-2) to TRBJ2-2; D remains ambiguous. CDR3 size: 14 residues. Between the trimmed V and J ends, which lost 2 bases and 7 bases, there was a span of 11 bases. Germline loops: CDR1 LGHDT, CDR2 YNNKEL (reference sequence). CDR3 residues: CASSQMGGSGELFF. In nucleotides, the CDR3 is TGTGCCAGCAGCCAAATGGGTGGTAGCGGGGAGCTGTTTTTT.

CDR3 bases: TGCGCCAGCAGCTTCCAAGGGGGGGTGGGCACTGAAGCTTTCTTT. Its protein product is CASSFQGGVGTEAFF. The rearrangement links TRBV5-1 to TRBJ1-1, with TRBD1 as a possible D gene (6 bases). V lost 2 bases and J 4 bases, leaving 15 bases between the germline ends. The CDR3 consists of 15 residues. The germline V gene encodes CDR1 SGHRS and CDR2 YFSETQ.

This chain uses TRBV5-8 with TRBJ1-5, with D uncertain. Germline assignment: CDR1 SGHTS and CDR2 YDEGEE. The length of the CDR3 is 15 residues. Deletions cut 4 bases from V and 8 bases from J, with 19 bases between. The CDR3 is CASSPTGGSYEPQHF. The DNA for the CDR3 is TGTGCCAGCAGCCCCACGGGCGGGAGCTATGAGCCCCAGCATTTT.